These 10 T cell receptor beta chains were sequenced from one sample in a study of T-cell reconstitution after alpha-beta-depleted transplantation in children. Construction of the TCRbeta library involved unique molecular identifiers. TCRdb fed the PCR reads into MiXCR, producing one record per CDR3 protein. Found here are fewer than 550,000 distinct CDR3 sequences, around 15% of them singletons; the top ten hold less than 30%. The source was PBMCs, mostly from graft donor cells, collected 360 days after TCRalphabeta/CD19-depleted stem cell transplant. The receptor source for this set is a boy younger than two who had a stem cell transplant for Wiskott-Aldrich syndrome, so the T cells may come from the graft donor.

The V gene is TRBV5-1, the J gene TRBJ2-5; D is ambiguous. Trimming left V 0 bases short and J 2 bases short, with 14 bases between. Germline-derived CDR1 and CDR2 are SGHRS and YFSETQ. CDR3 length: 16 amino acids. The CDR3 nucleotides read TGCGCCAGCAGCTTGGTTTCCAGGCGACTTCAAGAGACCCAGTACTTC. Protein sequence: CASSLVSRRLQETQYF. Full variable domain (remainder filled in from reference TRBV5-1 and TRBJ2-5): KAGVTQTPRYLIKTRGQQVTLSCSPISGHRSVSWYQQTPGQGLQFLFEYFSETQRNKGNFPGRFSGRQFSNSRSEMNVSTLELGDSALYLCASSLVSRRLQETQYFGPGTRLLVL.

This clonotype turned up a few times. Here the CDR3 reads CASSHYGGNEQFF. In nucleotides, the CDR3 is TGTGCCAGCAGCCATTATGGGGGGAATGAGCAGTTCTTC. The chain has TRBV12-3 or TRBV12-4 and TRBJ2-1, with TRBD2 as a possible D gene (6 bases). With 6 bases removed from V and 7 bases from J, the gap between germline ends came to 13 bases. The CDR3 is 13 residues long.

This clonotype was seen a few times. The J gene is TRBJ1-5, the V gene TRBV4-2, with D hard to call. The V end lost 0 bases, the J end lost 6 bases, and 9 bases lay between the germline ends. The V gene's germline CDR1 is LGHNA and CDR2 YNFKEQ. This CDR3 is 14 amino acids long. The CDR3 spells CASSQDPEGQPQHF. The DNA for the CDR3 is TGTGCCAGCAGCCAAGATCCCGAAGGTCAGCCCCAGCATTTT.

This clonotype has more than one count but fewer than ten. The chain combines TRBV24-1 with TRBJ2-1; TRBD1 agrees at 10 bases. Trimming cost V 4 bases and J 8 bases; bases outside gene matches: 7. Germline V lookup: CDR1 KGHDR, CDR2 SFDVKD. The CDR3 sequence is 15 residues long. CDR3 loop: CATSDPRTGGDEQFF. CDR3 in DNA: TGTGCCACCAGTGACCCTAGGACAGGGGGGGATGAGCAGTTCTTC.

This clonotype was counted between two and nine times. The rearrangement uses TRBV18 and TRBJ2-7; TRBD1 aligns across 8 bases. CDR3 length: 16 residues. In germline, CDR1 is KGHSH, CDR2 LQKENI. J gave up 0 bases and V 3 bases, and 7 bases lay outside the gene matches. The CDR3 nucleotides read TGTGCCAGCTCACCTGGGGACAGGCGAGTCTCCTACGAGCAGTACTTC. Translated, it gives CASSPGDRRVSYEQYF.

The chain is built from TRBV2 and TRBJ2-1; D gene ambiguous. The CDR3 has 15 amino acids. The germline V gene encodes CDR1 SNHLY and CDR2 FYNNEI. V dropped 3 bases and J dropped 0 bases, with 9 bases sitting between them. The CDR3 loop reads CASSEFTSSYNEQFF. The CDR3 bases are TGTGCCAGCAGTGAGTTTACCAGCTCCTACAATGAGCAGTTCTTC.

V gene TRBV29-1 combines with J gene TRBJ2-3, with a tentative D call TRBD2 (6 bases). From germline, CDR1 is SQVTM and CDR2 ANQGSEA. V lost 4 bases and J 6 bases, leaving 11 bases between the germline ends. This CDR3 is built from 12 residues. The CDR3 is CSVGAGGDTQYF. CDR3 DNA: TGCAGCGTTGGTGCCGGAGGGGATACGCAGTATTTT.

This clonotype came up a few times. The rearrangement uses TRBV20-1 and TRBJ2-2, with 7 nucleotides matching TRBD2. The CDR3 loop spans 16 amino acids. Germline V gene data show CDR1 as DFQATT and CDR2 as SNEGSKA (reference sequence). V lost 0 bases, J lost 2 bases, and 6 bases stayed unmatched. CDR3 nucleotides: TGCAGTGCTAGAGAGGGCGGGAGAAGCAACACCGGGGAGCTGTTTTTT. As protein: CSAREGGRSNTGELFF.

The V gene is TRBV9, the J gene TRBJ1-3, with D uncertain. The CDR3 loop spans 13 amino acids. V shed 4 bases and J shed 3 bases, with 8 bases lying between them. Germline V CDR1 and CDR2: SGDLS, YYNGEE. CDR3 sequence (DNA): TGTGCCAGCAGCCAGTCTGGTGGAAACACCATATATTTT. This gives the protein CASSQSGGNTIYF.

This clonotype appeared a few times. The rearrangement links TRBV27 to TRBJ2-4; D gene uncertain. V gave up 5 bases and J gave up 1 base, with 3 bases separating them. Germline V gives CDR1 MNHEY, CDR2 SMNVEV (reference sequence). The CDR3 runs to 12 residues. Here the CDR3 DNA reads TGTGCCAGCAGTAGCGCCAAAAACATTCAGTACTTC. The encoded protein is CASSSAKNIQYF.